This T cell receptor (beta chain) originates from a study of blood T cell repertoires in COVID-19. TCRdb keeps only in-frame clones here, not all; method: immunoSEQ multiplex PCR. The sample shows a few hundred thousand clones, around 91% of them seen only once. Sequenced material: peripheral blood. This sequence originates from a woman aged 40 to 55 with COVID-19, enrolled during active disease.

The CDR3 region has the DNA TGTGCCACCAGCAGAGATCGCGGGGGGCCGTTTTCTGAAGCTTTCTTT. The encoded protein is CATSRDRGGPFSEAFF. The rearrangement joins TRBV15 to TRBJ1-1; D may be TRBD1 (6 bases). This CDR3 has 16 amino acids. Trimming cost V 0 bases and J 6 bases, with 17 bases left between them. CDR1 is LNHNV and CDR2 is YYDKDF in the germline V gene (reference sequence).